This T cell receptor (beta chain) emerged from a study of blood T cell repertoires in COVID-19. Overall study context: Samples representing acute and convalescent COVID-19 were sourced from the United States, Italy and Spain.

The protocol was immunoSEQ multiplex PCR, while the TCRdb copy is restricted to in-frame clones and leaves out a portion. The sample has 110,000 or so clones; over 80% are singletons. The CDR3 is 13 residues long. Germline V gene lookup returns CDR1 MDHEN and CDR2 SYDVKM. V was clipped by 4 bases and J by 2 bases, with 9 bases between them. The TCR comes from a woman aged 50 to 60 with acute or convalescent COVID-19. Material: peripheral blood. The chain carries TRBV28 and TRBJ2-7; D is undetermined. The CDR3 DNA follows: TGTGCCAGCAGTTCCACAGCACCCTACGAGCAGTACTTC. Protein: CASSSTAPYEQYF.